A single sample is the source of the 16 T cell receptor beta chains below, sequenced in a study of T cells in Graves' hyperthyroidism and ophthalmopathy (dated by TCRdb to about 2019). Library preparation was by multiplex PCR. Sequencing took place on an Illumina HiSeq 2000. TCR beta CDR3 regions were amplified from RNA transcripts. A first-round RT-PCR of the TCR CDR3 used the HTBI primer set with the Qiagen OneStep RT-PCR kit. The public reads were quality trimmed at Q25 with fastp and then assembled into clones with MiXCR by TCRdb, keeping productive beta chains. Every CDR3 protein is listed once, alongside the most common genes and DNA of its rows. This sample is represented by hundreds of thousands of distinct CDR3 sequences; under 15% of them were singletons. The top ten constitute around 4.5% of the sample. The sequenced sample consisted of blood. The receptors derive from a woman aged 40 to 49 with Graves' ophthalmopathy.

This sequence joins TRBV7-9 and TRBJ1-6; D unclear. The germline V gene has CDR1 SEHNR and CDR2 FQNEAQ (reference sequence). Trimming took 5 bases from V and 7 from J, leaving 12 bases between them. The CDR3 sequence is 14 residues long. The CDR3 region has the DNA TGTGCCAGCAGCCACACCATTAGGAATTCACCCCTCCACTTT. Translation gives CASSHTIRNSPLHF.

CDR3 amino acids: CASSLVVQGAREAFF. For the CDR3, the DNA is TGTGCCAGCAGTTTAGTTGTGCAGGGGGCTCGTGAAGCTTTCTTT. J is TRBJ1-1 and V is TRBV12-3 or TRBV12-4; TRBD1 aligns across 8 bases. This CDR3 is built from 15 residues. The trim removed 1 base at V and 7 bases at J, leaving 8 bases unmatched.

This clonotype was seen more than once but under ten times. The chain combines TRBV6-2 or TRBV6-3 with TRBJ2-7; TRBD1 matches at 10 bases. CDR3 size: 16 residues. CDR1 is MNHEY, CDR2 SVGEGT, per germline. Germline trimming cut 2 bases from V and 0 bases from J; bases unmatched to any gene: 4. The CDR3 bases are TGTGCCAGCAGTTACCCCGGGACAGGGGACTCCTACGAGCAGTACTTC. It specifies CASSYPGTGDSYEQYF.

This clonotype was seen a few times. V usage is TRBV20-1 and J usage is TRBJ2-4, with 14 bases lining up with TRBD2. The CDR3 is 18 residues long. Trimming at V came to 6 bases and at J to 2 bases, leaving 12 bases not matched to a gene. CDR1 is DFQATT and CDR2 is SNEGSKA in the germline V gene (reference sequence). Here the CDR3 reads CSAHPGLAGVVTKNIQYF. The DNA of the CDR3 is TGCAGTGCCCACCCGGGACTAGCGGGAGTTGTAACCAAAAACATTCAGTACTTC.

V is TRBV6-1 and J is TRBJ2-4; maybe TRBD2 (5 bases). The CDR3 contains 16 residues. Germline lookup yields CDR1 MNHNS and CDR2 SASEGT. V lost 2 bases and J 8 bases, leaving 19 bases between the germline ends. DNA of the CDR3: TGTGCCAGCAGTGAAATGGCACCCCAAACCGGGGACATTCAGTACTTC. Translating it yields CASSEMAPQTGDIQYF.

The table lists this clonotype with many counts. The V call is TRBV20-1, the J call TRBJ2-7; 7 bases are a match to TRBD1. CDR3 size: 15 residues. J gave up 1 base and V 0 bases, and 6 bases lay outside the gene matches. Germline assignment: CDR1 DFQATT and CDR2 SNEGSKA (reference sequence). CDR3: CSARDAGGASYEQYF. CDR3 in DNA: TGCAGTGCTAGAGATGCAGGGGGAGCTTCCTACGAGCAGTACTTC.

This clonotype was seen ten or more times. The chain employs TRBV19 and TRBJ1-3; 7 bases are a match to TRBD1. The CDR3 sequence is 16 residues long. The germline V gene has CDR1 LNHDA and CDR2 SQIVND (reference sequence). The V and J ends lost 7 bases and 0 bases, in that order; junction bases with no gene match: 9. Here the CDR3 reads CASIKGAGASGNTIYF. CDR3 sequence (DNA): TGTGCCAGTATAAAGGGGGCAGGAGCCTCTGGAAACACCATATATTTT.

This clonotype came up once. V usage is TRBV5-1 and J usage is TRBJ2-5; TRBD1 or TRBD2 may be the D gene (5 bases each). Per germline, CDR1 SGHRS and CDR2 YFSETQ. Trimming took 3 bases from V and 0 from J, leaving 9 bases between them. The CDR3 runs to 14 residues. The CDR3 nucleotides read TGCGCCAGCAGCTCGGGACCAGACCAAGAGACCCAGTACTTC. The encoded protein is CASSSGPDQETQYF.

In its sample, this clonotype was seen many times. As DNA, the CDR3 is TGTGCCAGCGCTAGACTAGCGGGAGTCCGCTCATCCTACGAGCAGTACTTC. Encoded protein: CASARLAGVRSSYEQYF. This chain uses TRBV2 with TRBJ2-7, with 12 bases that match TRBD2. V trimming: 8 bases; J trimming: 1 base; junction bases outside the gene matches: 12. The CDR3 extends over 17 amino acids. Germline V gene data show CDR1 as SNHLY and CDR2 as FYNNEI.

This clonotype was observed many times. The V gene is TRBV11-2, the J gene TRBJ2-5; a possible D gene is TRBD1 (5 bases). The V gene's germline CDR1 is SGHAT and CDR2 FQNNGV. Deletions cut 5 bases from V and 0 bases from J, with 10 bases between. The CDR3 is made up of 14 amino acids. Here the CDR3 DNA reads TGTGCCAGCAGCCTAGGACACCACCAAGAGACCCAGTACTTC. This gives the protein CASSLGHHQETQYF.

This CDR3 is CANPDRGNHGYTF. CDR3 DNA: TGTGCCAACCCGGACAGGGGGAACCATGGCTACACCTTC. The chain is built from TRBV27 and TRBJ1-2, with TRBD1 identical over 10 bases. V gave up 10 bases and J gave up 6 bases; unmatched junction bases: 8. This CDR3 is built from 13 residues. Per germline, CDR1 MNHEY and CDR2 SMNVEV (reference sequence).

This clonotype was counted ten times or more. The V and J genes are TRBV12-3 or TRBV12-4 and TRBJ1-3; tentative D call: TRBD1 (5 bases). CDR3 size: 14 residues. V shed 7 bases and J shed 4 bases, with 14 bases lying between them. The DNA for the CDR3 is TGTGCCAGCACCCTGGACGGGGCGGGAAACACCATATATTTT. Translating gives CASTLDGAGNTIYF.

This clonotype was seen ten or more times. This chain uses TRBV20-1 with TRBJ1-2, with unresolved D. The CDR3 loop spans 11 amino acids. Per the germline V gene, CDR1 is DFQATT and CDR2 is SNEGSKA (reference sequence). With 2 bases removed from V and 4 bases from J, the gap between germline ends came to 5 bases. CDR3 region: CSARPTYGYTF. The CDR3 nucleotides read TGCAGTGCTAGACCGACCTATGGCTACACCTTC.

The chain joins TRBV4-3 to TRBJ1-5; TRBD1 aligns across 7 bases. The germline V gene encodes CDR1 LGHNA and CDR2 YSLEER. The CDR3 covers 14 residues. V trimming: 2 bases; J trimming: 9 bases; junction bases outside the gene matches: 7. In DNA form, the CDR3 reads TGCGCCAGCAGCCAACAGACAGGGCTAGGGCCCCAGCATTTT. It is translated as CASSQQTGLGPQHF.

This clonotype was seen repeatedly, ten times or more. The CDR3 bases are TGTGCCAGCAGCCCGTTAGCTTGGGATCAGCCCCAGCATTTT. Translated: CASSPLAWDQPQHF. This chain links TRBV7-6 with TRBJ1-5, with D unresolved. Trimming pared 5 bases from V and 5 bases from J, leaving 13 bases between. Germline V gene lookup returns CDR1 SGHVS and CDR2 FNYEAQ. The CDR3 contains 14 residues.

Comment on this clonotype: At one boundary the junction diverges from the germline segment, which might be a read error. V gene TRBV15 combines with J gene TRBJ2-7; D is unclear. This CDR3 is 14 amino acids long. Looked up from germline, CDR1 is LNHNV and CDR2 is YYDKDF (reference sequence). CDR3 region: CVTSRDAPSYEQYF. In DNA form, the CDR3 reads TGTGTCACCAGCAGAGACGCGCCCTCCTACGAGCAGTACTTC.